This is a list of T cell receptor beta chains from one sample in a study of blood T cell repertoires in COVID-19. TCRdb keeps only in-frame clones here, not all; method: immunoSEQ multiplex PCR. The table lists roughly 380,000 clones, over 65% of them singletons. Specimen: peripheral blood. Every receptor here comes from a human donor with acute or convalescent COVID-19. The donor label of this sample is uncertain. The CDR3 runs from the conserved cysteine through the conserved F or W. The order of the fields is J gene, D gene, clone size, V gene, CDR3 DNA, CDR3 protein. The D gene is left open where the match is weak. Size values are once, few and many counts, or a class for expanded clones, and some rows have none.

>TRBJ2-7|.|.|TRBV10-2
TGCGCCAGCACTTCTAGGGGCGGCGAGCAGTACTTC
CASTSRGGEQYF
>TRBJ1-3|.|.|TRBV2
TGTGCCAGCAGTGACCGCAGGGTGGGAAACACCATATATTTT
CASSDRRVGNTIYF
>TRBJ1-1|.|few|TRBV6-5
TGTGCCAGCAGCCAGGACACCTTAAACACTGAAGCTTTCTTT
CASSQDTLNTEAFF
>TRBJ1-4|.|few|TRBV30
TGTGCCTGGAGTGTAACTGCAACTAATGAAAAACTGTTTTTT
CAWSVTATNEKLFF
>TRBJ1-1|.|.|TRBV5-1
TGCGCCAGCAGCTTGGAACCAGGCACCGGCACTGAAGCTTTCTTT
CASSLEPGTGTEAFF
>TRBJ1-1|.|.|TRBV18
TGTGCCAGCAGCGAGGGGGGAGGGACGAACACTGAAGCTTTCTTT
CASSEGGGTNTEAFF
>TRBJ2-3|TRBD2|.|TRBV2
TGTGCCAGCAGTGGTAGGCTAGCGGGGCTCACAGATACGCAGTATTTT
CASSGRLAGLTDTQYF
>TRBJ1-5|TRBD1|.|TRBV19
TGTGCCAGTAGTATTAGGACAGGGGGCGGGCAGCCCCAGCATTTT
CASSIRTGGGQPQHF
>TRBJ1-1|TRBD1|.|TRBV5-5
TGTGCCAGCAGTTATACCGGGACAGGGAAGACTGAAGCTTTCTTT
CASSYTGTGKTEAFF
>TRBJ1-1|.|once|TRBV5-1
TGCGCCAGCAGCGTTTCGGGCACTGAAGCTTTCTTT
CASSVSGTEAFF
>TRBJ2-7|TRBD1|.|TRBV5-5
TGTGCCAGCAGCTTACAGGGGGCCGGGTGGTACGAGCAGTACTTC
CASSLQGAGWYEQYF
>TRBJ2-3|.|.|TRBV30
TGTGCCTGGAGTGTAGGGGCAGGGGGGACAGATACGCAGTATTTT
CAWSVGAGGTDTQYF
>TRBJ2-7|.|.|TRBV6-4
TGTGCCAGCAGTCAGACTGGTCTCGGGGAGCAGTACTTC
CASSQTGLGEQYF
>TRBJ1-5|.|.|TRBV6-5
TGTGCCAGCACCCGCAGGGATAGCAATCAGCCCCAGCATTTT
CASTRRDSNQPQHF
>TRBJ2-5|.|.|TRBV5-4
TGTGCCAGCAGTTCCGGACAGAGCCAAGAGACCCAGTACTTC
CASSSGQSQETQYF
>TRBJ1-5|TRBD1|.|TRBV28
TGTGCCAGCGGGGACAGTCAGCTCAATCAGCCCCAGCATTTT
CASGDSQLNQPQHF
>TRBJ1-1|.|.|TRBV30
TGTGCCTGGGGCGGGCTGGGGGGTTCCACTGAAGCTTTCTTT
CAWGGLGGSTEAFF
>TRBJ1-3|.|.|TRBV19
TGTGCCAGTAGAAAAACAGGGCTTTCCTCTGGAAACACCATATATTTT
CASRKTGLSSGNTIYF
>TRBJ1-5|.|few|TRBV12-3/TRBV12-4
TGTGCCAGCAGTTTACGGGAGAATCAGCCCCAGCATTTT
CASSLRENQPQHF
>TRBJ1-2|TRBD1|few|TRBV11-2
TGTGCCAGCAGCTTAGAACAGGGGGGCTATGGCTACACCTTC
CASSLEQGGYGYTF
>TRBJ2-3|TRBD2|.|TRBV11-3
TGTGCCAGCAGCTTAGATCCGGGTACTAGCGGCACAGATACGCAGTATTTT
CASSLDPGTSGTDTQYF
>TRBJ1-6|.|.|TRBV28
TGTGCCAACAGTCCCCGGTTCTATAATTCACCCCTCCACTTT
CANSPRFYNSPLHF
>TRBJ2-3|.|few|TRBV10-3
TGTGCCATCAAAGGGGCCTTTAGCACAGATACGCAGTATTTT
CAIKGAFSTDTQYF
>TRBJ2-6|.|.|TRBV28
TGTGCCAGCACTTTCGGGGGCTCTGGGGCCAACGTCCTGACTTTC
CASTFGGSGANVLTF
>TRBJ1-2|TRBD1|once|TRBV5-1
TGCGCCAGCAGCTTAAACGGACAGGGGAGCTATGGCTACACCTTC
CASSLNGQGSYGYTF
>TRBJ1-2|TRBD1|once|TRBV19
TGTGCCAGTAGTTCCCCCGGGACAGCCAAAACCTATGGCTACACCTTC
CASSSPGTAKTYGYTF
>TRBJ2-7|TRBD1|once|TRBV5-6
TGTGCCAGCAGCTTCGGGACAGGGTTCGAGCAGTACTTC
CASSFGTGFEQYF
>TRBJ2-5|TRBD1|few|TRBV27
TGTGCCAGCAGTTTAAGGGACAGGGGCGGACCGGGTCTAGAGACCCAGTACTTC
CASSLRDRGGPGLETQYF
>TRBJ2-7|TRBD1|.|TRBV5-4
TGTGCCAGCAGCTCTCCCTCAGGGGGCCACACCTACGAGCAGTACTTC
CASSSPSGGHTYEQYF
>TRBJ2-7|.|.|TRBV7-2
TGTGCCAGCAGCCCCCCCGCTAGCATGGGCTACGAGCAGTACTTC
CASSPPASMGYEQYF
>TRBJ1-1|.|.|TRBV6-1
TGTGCCAGCAGTCGCTCCGGGGGACGGGGCACTGAAGCTTTCTTT
CASSRSGGRGTEAFF
>TRBJ1-1|.|.|TRBV7-2
TGTGCCAGCAGCTTAGGGTCAGGGAAATTCCGGAACACTGAAGCTTTCTTT
CASSLGSGKFRNTEAFF
>TRBJ2-5|TRBD2|.|TRBV7-2
TGTGCCAGCAGCTTATGGGGCGGGGGGGCGTACCAAGAGACCCAGTACTTC
CASSLWGGGAYQETQYF
>TRBJ2-7|TRBD1|.|TRBV27
TGTGCCAGCAGCCTACGTCCCGGGACAGGGCCCGGCTCCTACGAGCAGTACTTC
CASSLRPGTGPGSYEQYF
>TRBJ2-3|TRBD1|.|TRBV19
TGTGCCAGTAGTCGGTTGTTTTTACAGGGGGCCTCAGATACGCAGTATTTT
CASSRLFLQGASDTQYF
>TRBJ1-1|.|.|TRBV6-6
TGTGCCAGCAGTTTCCAGGGGAACACTGAAGCTTTCTTT
CASSFQGNTEAFF
>TRBJ1-1|TRBD1|.|TRBV18
TGTGCCAGCTCGCGGGACAGGACGGTGAACACTGAAGCTTTCTTT
CASSRDRTVNTEAFF
>TRBJ2-1|.|.|TRBV19
TGTGCCAGTAACACAGCCTTCTACAATGAGCAGTTCTTC
CASNTAFYNEQFF
>TRBJ1-2|.|few|TRBV5-1
TGCGCCAGCAGCTTACGCGGGGGGCCCCTGGTCTATGGCTACACCTTC
CASSLRGGPLVYGYTF
>TRBJ1-1|.|.|TRBV2
TGTGCCAGCAGGGGGGGGTCTTGGAACACTGAAGCTTTCTTT
CASRGGSWNTEAFF
>TRBJ1-2|.|.|TRBV20-1
TGCAGTGCTAGTGAGTTACCGGGTTCGAGCTACACCTTC
CSASELPGSSYTF
>TRBJ2-7|.|.|TRBV21-1
TGTGCCAGCAGCAATCCCCGACAGGCTACCTACGAGCAGTACTTC
CASSNPRQATYEQYF
>TRBJ2-7|.|.|TRBV5-5
TGTGCCAGCAGCTTAATCCTAAGGGGCGAGCAGTACTTC
CASSLILRGEQYF
>TRBJ2-3|TRBD2|.|TRBV11-2
TGTGCCAGCAGCTTAGGGGGGAGGGCAGATACGCAGTATTTT
CASSLGGRADTQYF